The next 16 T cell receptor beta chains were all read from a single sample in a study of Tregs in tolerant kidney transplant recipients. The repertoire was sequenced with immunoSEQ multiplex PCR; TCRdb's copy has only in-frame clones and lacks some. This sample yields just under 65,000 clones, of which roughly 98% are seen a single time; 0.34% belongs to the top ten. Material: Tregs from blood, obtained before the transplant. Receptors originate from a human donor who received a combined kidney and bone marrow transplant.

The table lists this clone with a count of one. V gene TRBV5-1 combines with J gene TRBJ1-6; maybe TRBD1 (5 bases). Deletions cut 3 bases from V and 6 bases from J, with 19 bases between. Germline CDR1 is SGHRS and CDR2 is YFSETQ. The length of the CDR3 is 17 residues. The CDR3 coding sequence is TGCGCCAGCAGCTCCCAGCCTCTGGACACAATTAATTCACCCCTCCACTTT. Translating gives CASSSQPLDTINSPLHF. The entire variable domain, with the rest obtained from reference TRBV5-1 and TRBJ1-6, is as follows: KAGVTQTPRYLIKTRGQQVTLSCSPISGHRSVSWYQQTPGQGLQFLFEYFSETQRNKGNFPGRFSGRQFSNSRSEMNVSTLELGDSALYLCASSSQPLDTINSPLHFGNGTRLTVT.

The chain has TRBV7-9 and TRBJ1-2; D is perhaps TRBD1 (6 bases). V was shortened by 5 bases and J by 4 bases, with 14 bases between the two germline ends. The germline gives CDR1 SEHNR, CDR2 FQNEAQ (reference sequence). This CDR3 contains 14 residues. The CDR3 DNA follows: TGTGCCAGCAGCCCGACAGGATTCCTCTATGGCTACACCTTC. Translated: CASSPTGFLYGYTF.

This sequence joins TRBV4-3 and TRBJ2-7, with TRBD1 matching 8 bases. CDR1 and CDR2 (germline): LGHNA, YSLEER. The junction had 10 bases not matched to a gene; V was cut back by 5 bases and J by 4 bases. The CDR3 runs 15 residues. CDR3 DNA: TGCGCCAGCAGCTCTGGACGCAGGGGGCGTTACGAGCAGTACTTC. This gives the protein CASSSGRRGRYEQYF.

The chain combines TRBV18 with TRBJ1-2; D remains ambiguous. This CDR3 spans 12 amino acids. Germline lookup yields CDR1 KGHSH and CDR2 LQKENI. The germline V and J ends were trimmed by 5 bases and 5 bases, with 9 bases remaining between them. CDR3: CASSNGVYGYTF. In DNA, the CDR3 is TGTGCCAGCTCAAACGGGGTTTATGGCTACACCTTC. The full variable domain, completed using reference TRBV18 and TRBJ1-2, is NAGVMQNPRHLVRRRGQEARLRCSPMKGHSHVYWYRQLPEEGLKFMVYLQKENIIDESGMPKERFSAEFPKEGPSILRIQQVVRGDSAAYFCASSNGVYGYTFGSGTRLTVV.

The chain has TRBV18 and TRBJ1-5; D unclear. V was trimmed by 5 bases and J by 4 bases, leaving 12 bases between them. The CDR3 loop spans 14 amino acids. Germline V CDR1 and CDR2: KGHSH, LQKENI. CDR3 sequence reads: CASSDVRGNQPQHF. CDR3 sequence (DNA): TGTGCCAGCTCAGACGTCCGGGGAAATCAGCCCCAGCATTTT.

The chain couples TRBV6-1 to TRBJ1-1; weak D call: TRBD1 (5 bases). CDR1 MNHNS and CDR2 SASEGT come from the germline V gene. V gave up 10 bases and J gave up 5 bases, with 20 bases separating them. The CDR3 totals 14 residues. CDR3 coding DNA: TGTGCCAACACGCCGGCCAGGGCCAGGACTGAAGCTTTCTTT. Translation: CANTPARARTEAFF.

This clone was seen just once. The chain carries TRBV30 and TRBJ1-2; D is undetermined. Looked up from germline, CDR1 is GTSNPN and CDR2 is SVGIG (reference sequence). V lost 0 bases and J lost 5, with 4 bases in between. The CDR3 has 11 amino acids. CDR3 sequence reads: CAWSVLYGYTF. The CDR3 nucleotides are TGTGCCTGGAGTGTACTATATGGCTACACCTTC.

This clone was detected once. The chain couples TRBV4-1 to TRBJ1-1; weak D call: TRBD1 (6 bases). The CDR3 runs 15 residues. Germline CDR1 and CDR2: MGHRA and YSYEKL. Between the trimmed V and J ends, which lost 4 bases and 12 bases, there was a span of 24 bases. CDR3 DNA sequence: TGCGCCAGCAGCCCCAGAGTCGCGACAGGCCCAGGTACTTTCTTT. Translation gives CASSPRVATGPGTFF.

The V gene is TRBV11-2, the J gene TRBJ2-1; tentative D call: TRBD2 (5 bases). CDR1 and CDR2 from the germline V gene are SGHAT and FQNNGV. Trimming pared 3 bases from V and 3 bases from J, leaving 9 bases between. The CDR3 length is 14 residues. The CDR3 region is CASSFGNSYNEQFF. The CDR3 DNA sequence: TGTGCCAGCAGCTTCGGGAATAGCTACAATGAGCAGTTCTTC.

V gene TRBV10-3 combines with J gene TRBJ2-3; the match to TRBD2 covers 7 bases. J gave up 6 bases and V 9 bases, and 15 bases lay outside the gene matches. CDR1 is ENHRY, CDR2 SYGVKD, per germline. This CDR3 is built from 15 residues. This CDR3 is CAIRTDSTSADTQYF. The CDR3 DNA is TGTGCCATTAGGACGGATTCAACTAGCGCGGATACGCAGTATTTT.

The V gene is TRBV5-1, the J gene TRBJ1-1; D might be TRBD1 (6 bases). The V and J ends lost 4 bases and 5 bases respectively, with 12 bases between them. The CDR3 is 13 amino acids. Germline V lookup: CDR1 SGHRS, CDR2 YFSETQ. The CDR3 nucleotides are TGCGCCAGCAGCGGGACGAGGGGGACTGAAGCTTTCTTT. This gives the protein CASSGTRGTEAFF.

This CDR3 is CASSNIYGYTF. The CDR3 bases are TGTGCCAGCAGTAACATCTATGGCTACACCTTC. The V and J genes are TRBV25-1 and TRBJ1-2; D gene uncertain. V lost 5 bases, J lost 4 bases, and 5 bases lay in between. The CDR3 sequence is 11 residues long. CDR1 and CDR2 (germline): MGHDK, SYGVNS.

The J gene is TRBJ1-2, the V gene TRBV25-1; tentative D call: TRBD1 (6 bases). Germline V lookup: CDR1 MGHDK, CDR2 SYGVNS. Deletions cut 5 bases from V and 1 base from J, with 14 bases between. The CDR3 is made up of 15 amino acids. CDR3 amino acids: CASSQTGHLNYGYTF. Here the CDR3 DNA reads TGTGCCAGCAGTCAAACGGGACACCTTAACTATGGCTACACCTTC.

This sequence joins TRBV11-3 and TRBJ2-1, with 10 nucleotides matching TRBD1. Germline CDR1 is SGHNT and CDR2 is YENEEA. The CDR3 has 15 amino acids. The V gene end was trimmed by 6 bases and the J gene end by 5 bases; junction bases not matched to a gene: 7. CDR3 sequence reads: CASSPRDRGNNEQFF. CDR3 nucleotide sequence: TGTGCCAGCAGTCCCCGGGACAGGGGAAACAATGAGCAGTTCTTC. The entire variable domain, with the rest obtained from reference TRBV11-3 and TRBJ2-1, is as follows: EAGVVQSPRYKIIEKKQPVAFWCNPISGHNTLYWYLQNLGQGPELLIRYENEEAVDDSQLPKDRFSAERLKGVDSTLKIQPAELGDSAVYLCASSPRDRGNNEQFFGPGTRLTVL.

CDR3 DNA sequence: TGCAGCGTTGGGCAGGGGAGGGACTATGGCTACACCTTC. It yields the protein CSVGQGRDYGYTF. The V and J genes are TRBV29-1 and TRBJ1-2, with TRBD1 as a possible D gene (6 bases). V was cut by 4 bases and J by 3 bases, with 12 bases left in between. Germline assignment: CDR1 SQVTM and CDR2 ANQGSEA. The CDR3 spans 13 residues.

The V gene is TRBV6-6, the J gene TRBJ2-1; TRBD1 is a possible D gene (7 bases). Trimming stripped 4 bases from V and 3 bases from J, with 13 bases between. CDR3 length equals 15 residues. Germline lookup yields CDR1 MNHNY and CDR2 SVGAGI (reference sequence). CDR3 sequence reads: CASSFQGGRYNEQFF. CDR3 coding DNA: TGTGCCAGCAGTTTCCAGGGGGGCCGCTACAATGAGCAGTTCTTC.